The next 7 T cell receptor beta chains were all read from a single sample in a study of T cell changes during pregnancy in multiple sclerosis. Only in-frame clones appear in the TCRdb table, and some are missing; sequencing was by immunoSEQ multiplex PCR. The data show over 30,000 clones, 90% to 95% seen once. Sequencing was performed on CD4+ T cells from peripheral blood mononuclear cells, taken after pregnancy. These TCRs come from a female donor with multiple sclerosis, enrolled in a pregnancy study.

The chain has TRBV7-6 and TRBJ2-5; TRBD1 matches at 8 bases. Germline trimming cut 2 bases from V and 4 bases from J; bases unmatched to any gene: 12. Germline lookup yields CDR1 SGHVS and CDR2 FNYEAQ. The CDR3 sequence is 17 residues long. The CDR3 here is CASSLIDSQGAGETQYF. CDR3 DNA sequence: TGTGCCAGCAGCTTAATAGATTCGCAGGGGGCGGGAGAGACCCAGTACTTC.

V is TRBV29-1 and J is TRBJ1-4; D may be TRBD1 (6 bases). The CDR3 consists of 13 residues. The V gene's germline CDR1 is SQVTM and CDR2 ANQGSEA. V shed 6 bases and J shed 11 bases, with 19 bases lying between them. The CDR3 reads CSVLSNRVGKLFF. CDR3 in DNA: TGCAGCGTATTAAGCAACAGGGTTGGTAAACTGTTTTTT.

The CDR3 here is CASSQERGGDTQYF. The CDR3 DNA follows: TGTGCCAGCAGCCAGGAGCGGGGTGGAGATACGCAGTATTTT. The J gene is TRBJ2-3, the V gene TRBV4-2, with TRBD2 matching over 7 bases. Germline V gene sequence: CDR1 LGHNA, CDR2 YNFKEQ. The ends lost 3 bases at V and 5 bases at J; junction bases unmatched: 5. This CDR3 comprises 14 residues.

The genes are TRBV6-5 and TRBJ1-2, with 7 positions matching TRBD1. The CDR3 covers 14 residues. Per the germline V gene, CDR1 is MNHEY and CDR2 is SVGAGI. The ends lost 6 bases at V and 4 bases at J; junction bases unmatched: 8. CDR3 residues: CASRAGGRGYGYTF. Written as DNA, the CDR3 is TGTGCCAGCAGAGCAGGGGGTAGGGGCTATGGCTACACCTTC.

Only one count was recorded for this clone. The CDR3 DNA is TGCGCCAGCGCTGACACGGGGACAGGCTCCTACGAGCAGTACTTC. This sequence encodes CASADTGTGSYEQYF. The V gene is TRBV5-1, the J gene TRBJ2-7, with 8 bases fitting TRBD1. This CDR3 is 15 amino acids long. CDR1 is SGHRS, CDR2 YFSETQ, per germline. The V and J ends lost 7 bases and 0 bases, in that order; junction bases with no gene match: 9.

The V call is TRBV29-1, the J call TRBJ1-4, with TRBD1 identical over 7 bases. CDR3 length: 13 residues. V gave up 6 bases and J gave up 6 bases; unmatched junction bases: 7. Germline values: CDR1 SQVTM, CDR2 ANQGSEA. The CDR3 spells CSVQGGRDEKLFF. DNA of the CDR3: TGCAGCGTCCAGGGGGGCCGGGATGAAAAACTGTTTTTT.

This chain uses TRBV5-1 with TRBJ2-7; 13 bases agree with TRBD2. The CDR3 is 14 amino acids. V was pared by 4 bases and J by 6 bases, with 4 bases of the junction left unmatched. Germline CDR1 is SGHRS and CDR2 is YFSETQ. CDR3 loop: CASSGRTSGGEQYF. The CDR3 DNA is TGCGCCAGCAGCGGACGGACTAGCGGGGGCGAGCAGTACTTC.